Presented here are 3 T cell receptor beta chains from one specimen sequenced in a study of blood T cell repertoires in COVID-19. TCRdb keeps only in-frame clones here, not all; method: immunoSEQ multiplex PCR. The repertoire consists of roughly 56,000 clones, with around 89% occurring once and the leading ten covering roughly an eighth. Input material: peripheral blood. These receptors were taken from a man in his 60s with active COVID-19.

In its sample, this clone was seen once. The CDR3 DNA follows: TGTGCCAGCAGCCTACAGGGGGCCGACAATGAGCAGTTCTTC. As protein: CASSLQGADNEQFF. The V gene is TRBV7-2, the J gene TRBJ2-1; 9 bases line up with TRBD1. V was pared by 5 bases and J by 5 bases, with 4 bases of the junction left unmatched. The CDR3 contains 14 residues. Germline CDR1 and CDR2: SGHTA and FQGNSA.

V usage is TRBV18 and J usage is TRBJ2-3; 7 nucleotides align to TRBD2. The V gene's germline CDR1 is KGHSH and CDR2 LQKENI. The CDR3 is made up of 15 amino acids. Trimming took 6 bases from V and 4 from J; bases not matched to a gene: 10. CDR3 coding DNA: TGTGCCAGCTCGACCGTGGCGGGAGCCCCAGATACGCAGTATTTT. Translating it yields CASSTVAGAPDTQYF.

This chain joins TRBV11-2 and TRBJ2-1; 7 nucleotides align to TRBD2. Germline CDR1 SGHAT, CDR2 FQNNGV. The CDR3 has 12 residues. V lost 4 bases to trimming and J lost 10 bases; unmatched junction nucleotides: 4. CDR3 residues: CASSYERGEQFF. CDR3 sequence (DNA): TGTGCCAGCAGCTACGAGCGGGGAGAGCAGTTCTTC.